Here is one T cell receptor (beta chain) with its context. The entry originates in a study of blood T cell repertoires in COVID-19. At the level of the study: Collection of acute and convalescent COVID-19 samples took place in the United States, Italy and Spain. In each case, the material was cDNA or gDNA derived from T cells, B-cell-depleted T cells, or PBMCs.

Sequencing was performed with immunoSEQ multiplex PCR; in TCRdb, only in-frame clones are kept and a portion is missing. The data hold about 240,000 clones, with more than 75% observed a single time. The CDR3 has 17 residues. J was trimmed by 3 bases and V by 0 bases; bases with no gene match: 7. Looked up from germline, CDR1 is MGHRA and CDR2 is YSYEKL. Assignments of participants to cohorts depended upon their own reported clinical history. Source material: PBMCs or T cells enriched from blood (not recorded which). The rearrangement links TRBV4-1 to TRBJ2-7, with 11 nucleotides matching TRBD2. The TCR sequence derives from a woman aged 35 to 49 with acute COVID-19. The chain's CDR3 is CASSQDELAGGYYEQYF. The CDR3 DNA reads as TGCGCCAGCAGCCAAGATGAGCTAGCGGGAGGATACTACGAGCAGTACTTC.